The 29 T cell receptor beta chains listed next were all sequenced from one sample in a study of OX40 agonist ivuxolimab in advanced cancers. The protocol was immunoSEQ multiplex PCR, while the TCRdb copy is restricted to in-frame clones and leaves out a portion. The sample yields 55,000 to 85,000 clones, 85% seen once. This material consisted of CD4+ or CD8+ T cells sorted from blood, taken in a trial of the OX40 agonist ivuxolimab. These receptors came from an adult with an advanced solid tumor such as melanoma, head and neck, liver or kidney cancer.

The chain joins TRBV7-2 to TRBJ2-7; D tentatively reads TRBD1 or TRBD2 (5 bases each). The CDR3 is made up of 17 amino acids. V lost 3 bases and J 1 base, leaving 19 bases between the germline ends. The germline gives CDR1 SGHTA, CDR2 FQGNSA. The chain's CDR3 is CASSLRVGWGESYEQYF. The CDR3 DNA reads TGTGCCAGCAGCTTGCGGGTCGGGTGGGGCGAATCCTACGAGCAGTACTTC.

This CDR3 is CASSELGGTGDGYTF. The CDR3 DNA reads as TGTGCCAGCAGTGAACTAGGGGGGACAGGGGATGGCTACACCTTC. This chain uses TRBV2 with TRBJ1-2; 10 nucleotides agree with TRBD1. The CDR3 covers 15 residues. J was trimmed by 6 bases and V by 2 bases; bases with no gene match: 6. The germline gives CDR1 SNHLY, CDR2 FYNNEI.

The J gene is TRBJ1-6, the V gene TRBV5-8; D unclear. Germline V CDR1 and CDR2: SGHTS, YDEGEE. CDR3 length: 13 residues. Trimming took off 1 base at V and 8 bases at J, with 7 bases between the two ends. For the CDR3, the DNA is TGTGCCAGCAGCTTGAGAGCCGATTCACCCCTCCACTTT. Its protein is CASSLRADSPLHF.

This sequence joins TRBV7-2 and TRBJ2-3; 8 nucleotides align to TRBD1. The CDR3 totals 15 residues. Germline V gene sequence: CDR1 SGHTA, CDR2 FQGNSA. V lost 4 bases, J lost 6 bases, and 9 bases stayed unmatched. CDR3 sequence: CASSSGQGPQDTQYF. The CDR3 region has the DNA TGTGCCAGCAGCTCCGGACAGGGACCCCAGGATACGCAGTATTTT.

This chain uses TRBV6-1 with TRBJ2-5; 9 bases agree with TRBD2. Germline V gene lookup returns CDR1 MNHNS and CDR2 SASEGT. Trimming took 1 base from V and 3 from J; bases not matched to a gene: 3. The length of the CDR3 is 15 residues. The CDR3 nucleotides read TGTGCCAGCAGTGAAGACCCTAGCGGGGAAGAGACCCAGTACTTC. This translates into CASSEDPSGEETQYF.

J is TRBJ2-3 and V is TRBV9, with D possibly matching TRBD2 (5 bases). The ends were cut back, 0 bases at V and 0 bases at J, with 8 bases in the middle. Germline V gives CDR1 SGDLS, CDR2 YYNGEE. CDR3 length: 15 amino acids. CDR3 DNA: TGTGCCAGCAGCGTAGCCCCGGGGAGCACAGATACGCAGTATTTT. Protein sequence: CASSVAPGSTDTQYF.

The chain is built from TRBV5-1 and TRBJ2-5; 10 bases map to TRBD2. The CDR3 spans 14 residues. Germline V CDR1 and CDR2: SGHRS, YFSETQ. V lost 5 bases and J lost 5; bases outside the gene matches: 6. Written as DNA, the CDR3 is TGCGCCAGCAGAGTAGCTAGCGGGAGTGAGACCCAGTACTTC. Its translation: CASRVASGSETQYF.

Comments on this clone: Likely a read error: the CDR3 ends without its conserved phenylalanine or tryptophan. This chain uses TRBV5-1 with TRBJ2-7, with D unclear. CDR1 and CDR2 from the germline V gene are SGHRS and YFSETQ. V lost 0 bases and J 2 bases, leaving 9 bases between the germline ends. This CDR3 comprises 14 residues. CDR3 DNA: TGCGCCAGCAGCTTGGCCGCAGGTCCCTACGAGCAGTACCTC. It translates to CASSLAAGPYEQYL.

This clone was counted a single time. V gene TRBV27 combines with J gene TRBJ1-2; D is perhaps TRBD1 (5 bases). V gave up 3 bases and J gave up 2 bases, with 13 bases separating them. Per germline, CDR1 MNHEY and CDR2 SMNVEV (reference sequence). The CDR3 length is 15 residues. CDR3 nucleotides: TGTGCCAGCAGTTTGGGGCGGGACGGCAACTATGGCTACACCTTC. This sequence encodes CASSLGRDGNYGYTF.

The V gene is TRBV4-1, the J gene TRBJ1-2, with no clear D. From germline, CDR1 is MGHRA and CDR2 YSYEKL. This CDR3 spans 15 amino acids. V lost 0 bases and J 0 bases, leaving 8 bases between the germline ends. For the CDR3, the DNA is TGCGCCAGCAGCCAAGATCAGGCCCCTAACTATGGCTACACCTTC. Amino acid sequence: CASSQDQAPNYGYTF.

The chain joins TRBV2 to TRBJ1-6; D is unresolved. V was clipped by 8 bases and J by 7 bases, with 18 bases between them. CDR3 length: 15 amino acids. CDR1 and CDR2 (germline): SNHLY, FYNNEI. DNA for the CDR3: TGTGCCAGCTCAAGAGGGAGGCGGGAGAATTCACCCCTCCACTTT. Encoded protein: CASSRGRRENSPLHF.

The chain employs TRBV2 and TRBJ2-5, with a possible D match to TRBD1 (6 bases). The germline V and J ends were trimmed by 1 base and 4 bases, with 13 bases remaining between them. Germline CDR1 and CDR2: SNHLY and FYNNEI. The length of the CDR3 is 15 residues. The DNA for the CDR3 is TGTGCCAGCAGTGAAGGGCAGGGGAACGGAGAGACCCAGTACTTC. This sequence encodes CASSEGQGNGETQYF.

By sample fraction, this clone is medium-sized. The chain uses TRBV5-1 and TRBJ1-3; D gene unclear. Germline CDR1 SGHRS, CDR2 YFSETQ. The CDR3 consists of 15 residues. The V and J ends lost 0 bases and 4 bases respectively, with 11 bases between them. The CDR3 region has the DNA TGCGCCAGCAGCTTGGTTCCGTTCTCCGGAAACACCATATATTTT. Protein product: CASSLVPFSGNTIYF.

V is TRBV9 and J is TRBJ1-2; no clear D gene. This CDR3 spans 14 amino acids. In germline, CDR1 is SGDLS, CDR2 YYNGEE. V lost 0 bases and J 2 bases, leaving 8 bases between the germline ends. This CDR3 reads CASSVAEGNYGYTF. The CDR3, as DNA: TGTGCCAGCAGCGTAGCTGAGGGAAACTATGGCTACACCTTC.

CDR3 nucleotide sequence: TGTGCCATCAGGGTGACTAGCGGATCCTCCTACAATGAGCAGTTCTTC. Amino acid sequence: CAIRVTSGSSYNEQFF. V is TRBV10-3 and J is TRBJ2-1; TRBD2 agrees at 9 bases. The CDR3 runs to 16 residues. The trim removed 6 bases at V and 0 bases at J, leaving 6 bases unmatched. Germline lookup yields CDR1 ENHRY and CDR2 SYGVKD.

This clone was seen only once. The V call is TRBV18, the J call TRBJ2-7, with D unresolved. The CDR3 covers 13 residues. In germline, CDR1 is KGHSH, CDR2 LQKENI. The V end was cut by 3 bases, the J end by 0 bases, with 6 bases between. CDR3 in amino acids: CASSPLSSYEQYF. The CDR3 nucleotides read TGTGCCAGCTCACCCCTGAGCTCCTACGAGCAGTACTTC.

V gene TRBV2 combines with J gene TRBJ2-2, with D possibly being TRBD1 or TRBD2 (5 bases each). CDR3 size: 16 residues. The germline V and J ends were trimmed by 6 bases and 5 bases, with 19 bases remaining between them. Germline V gene lookup returns CDR1 SNHLY and CDR2 FYNNEI. The CDR3, as DNA: TGTGCCAGCAGATGGACCGGGGCCGAACTTACCGGGGAGCTGTTTTTT. It encodes CASRWTGAELTGELFF.

The rearrangement joins TRBV10-3 to TRBJ2-2; 8 bases match TRBD1. This CDR3 has 15 residues. The J segment lost 4 bases and the V segment lost 10 bases, leaving 11 bases of the junction unmatched. CDR1 is ENHRY and CDR2 is SYGVKD in the germline V gene. The CDR3 is CATADQGAFTGELFF. The CDR3 region has the DNA TGTGCCACTGCCGATCAGGGGGCGTTCACCGGGGAGCTGTTTTTT.

V usage is TRBV18 and J usage is TRBJ1-1; D ambiguous. Germline loops: CDR1 KGHSH, CDR2 LQKENI. The CDR3 has 13 amino acids. V was trimmed by 3 bases and J by 5 bases, leaving 10 bases between them. CDR3 loop: CASSPEEGTEAFF. CDR3 bases: TGTGCCAGCTCACCCGAGGAAGGGACTGAAGCTTTCTTT. Looking up the rest from reference TRBV18 and TRBJ1-1 gives the full variable domain: NAGVMQNPRHLVRRRGQEARLRCSPMKGHSHVYWYRQLPEEGLKFMVYLQKENIIDESGMPKERFSAEFPKEGPSILRIQQVVRGDSAAYFCASSPEEGTEAFFGQGTRLTVV.

The V gene is TRBV9, the J gene TRBJ2-2; 7 nucleotides align to TRBD2. The CDR3 extends over 16 amino acids. V lost 4 bases and J lost 4; bases outside the gene matches: 10. Germline values: CDR1 SGDLS, CDR2 YYNGEE. The CDR3: CASSPSGVAGTGELFF. In DNA, the CDR3 is TGTGCCAGCAGCCCCAGTGGGGTAGCGGGCACCGGGGAGCTGTTTTTT.

V gene TRBV7-6 combines with J gene TRBJ1-3; weak D call: TRBD1 (5 bases). CDR1 and CDR2 from the germline V gene are SGHVS and FNYEAQ. The CDR3 has 14 residues. V shed 1 base and J shed 4 bases, with 8 bases lying between them. The CDR3 DNA reads TGTGCCAGCAGCTTAGGACAGAAAGGAAACACCATATATTTT. Translation gives CASSLGQKGNTIYF.

This chain joins TRBV28 and TRBJ1-3; D possibly corresponds to TRBD1 (5 bases). This CDR3 comprises 15 residues. V was pared by 2 bases and J by 9 bases, with 17 bases between. Germline V gene data show CDR1 as MDHEN and CDR2 as SYDVKM. The CDR3 reads CASSLNRRGGGTIYF. The CDR3 coding sequence is TGTGCCAGCAGTTTAAATAGAAGGGGCGGGGGCACCATATATTTT.

As for this clone: Other DNA variants within this sample encode the same CDR3. J is TRBJ1-5 and V is TRBV5-1, with unresolved D. This CDR3 contains 15 residues. V lost 0 bases to trimming and J lost 0 bases, with 7 bases between them. Germline V lookup: CDR1 SGHRS, CDR2 YFSETQ. CDR3 loop: CASSLEGRSNQPQHF. The DNA for the CDR3 is TGCGCCAGCAGCTTGGAAGGGCGTAGCAATCAGCCCCAGCATTTT.

J is TRBJ1-5 and V is TRBV7-2; D is uncertain. Trimming left V 8 bases short and J 0 bases short, with 14 bases between. CDR1 SGHTA and CDR2 FQGNSA come from the germline V gene. The CDR3 runs to 15 residues. This CDR3 reads CASPPAAYSNQPQHF. The CDR3 bases are TGTGCCAGCCCCCCGGCCGCGTATAGCAATCAGCCCCAGCATTTT.

With regard to this clone: Relative to the germline gene, one junction end is altered; a read error may explain this. The chain combines TRBV19 with TRBJ1-2; D possibly corresponds to TRBD1 (5 bases). Germline V gene data show CDR1 as LNHDA and CDR2 as SQIVND (reference sequence). This CDR3 spans 15 amino acids. This CDR3 is CASSVEATASYGYTF. The CDR3 region has the DNA TGTGCCAGTAGTGTAGAAGCGACAGCGTCATATGGCTACACCTTC.

The rearrangement joins TRBV6-1 to TRBJ1-5; D is undetermined. The CDR3 contains 17 residues. V was clipped by 4 bases and J by 0 bases, with 16 bases between them. Germline-derived CDR1 and CDR2 are MNHNS and SASEGT. The CDR3 bases are TGTGCCAGCAGTGGATACGGGCCCCGGAATAGCAATCAGCCCCAGCATTTT. As protein: CASSGYGPRNSNQPQHF.

This chain connects TRBV5-4 to TRBJ2-7; no clear D gene. The ends were cut back, 1 base at V and 2 bases at J, with 10 bases in the middle. Germline CDR1 reads SGHNT; CDR2 reads YYREEE (reference sequence). The CDR3 extends over 14 amino acids. The CDR3 DNA reads TGTGCCAGCAGCTTGCAGGACGGCACCTACGAGCAGTACTTC. Its translation is CASSLQDGTYEQYF.

This clone occurred once. The chain joins TRBV6-6 to TRBJ1-2; D might be TRBD1 (5 bases). The length of the CDR3 is 12 residues. V lost 5 bases to trimming and J lost 4 bases, with 8 bases between them. Germline V gene data show CDR1 as MNHNY and CDR2 as SVGAGI (reference sequence). The CDR3 DNA reads TGTGCCAGCAGTCGGGGCCTCTATGGCTACACCTTC. As protein: CASSRGLYGYTF.

The chain uses TRBV6-5 and TRBJ1-1; D gene uncertain. Trimming took 2 bases from V and 5 from J, leaving 9 bases between them. CDR3 length: 13 residues. Germline-derived CDR1 and CDR2 are MNHEY and SVGAGI. This chain's CDR3 is CASSYKGGTEAFF. DNA of the CDR3: TGTGCCAGCAGTTACAAAGGTGGGACTGAAGCTTTCTTT.